The 20 T cell receptor beta chains below were found in one sample sequenced in a study of blood T cell repertoires in COVID-19. The data were produced by immunoSEQ multiplex PCR, yet TCRdb's version contains in-frame clones alone and is incomplete. This table has 150,000 to 200,000 clones, roughly 88% appearing once. What was sequenced was peripheral blood. Receptor source: a woman older than 75 with acute or convalescent COVID-19.

The rearrangement uses TRBV20-1 and TRBJ1-2; D remains unclear. Germline CDR1 and CDR2: DFQATT and SNEGSKA (reference sequence). The CDR3 is 11 amino acids. CDR3 loop: CRLPRGGGYTF. DNA of the CDR3: TGCAGACTTCCACGGGGAGGTGGCTACACCTTC.

V gene TRBV7-2 combines with J gene TRBJ1-5; D may be TRBD1 (6 bases). V lost 7 bases and J lost 3, with 16 bases in between. Germline values: CDR1 SGHTA, CDR2 FQGNSA. CDR3 length: 15 amino acids. The CDR3 DNA reads as TGTGCCAGCACCCCACAGGGTACGCTCAATCAGCCCCAGCATTTT. Encoded protein: CASTPQGTLNQPQHF.

This chain links TRBV30 with TRBJ2-2; possibly TRBD2 for D (5 bases). CDR3 size: 13 residues. Germline lookup yields CDR1 GTSNPN and CDR2 SVGIG (reference sequence). Trimming left V 2 bases short and J 4 bases short, with 8 bases between. The CDR3, as DNA: TGTGCCTGGAGTTTGGACTTCACCGGGGAGCTGTTTTTT. It yields the protein CAWSLDFTGELFF.

The chain links TRBV12-3 or TRBV12-4 to TRBJ2-1, with TRBD1 matching over 7 bases. This CDR3 spans 11 amino acids. J lost 12 bases, V lost 3 bases, and 2 bases had no gene match. This CDR3 is CASSLGQSQFF. In DNA form, the CDR3 reads TGTGCCAGCAGTTTGGGACAGTCGCAGTTCTTC.

This sequence joins TRBV30 and TRBJ2-1; no reliable D call. This CDR3 is 12 amino acids long. Germline lookup yields CDR1 GTSNPN and CDR2 SVGIG (reference sequence). Between the trimmed V and J ends, which lost 0 bases and 8 bases, there was a span of 8 bases. DNA of the CDR3: TGTGCCTGGAGTGTACTTAGAGATGAGCAGTTCTTC. It is translated as CAWSVLRDEQFF. The complete variable domain, with remaining parts taken from reference TRBV30 and TRBJ2-1, reads SQTIHQWPATLVQPVGSPLSLECTVEGTSNPNLYWYRQAAGRGLQLLFYSVGIGQISSEVPQNLSASRPQDRQFILSSKKLLLSDSGFYLCAWSVLRDEQFFGPGTRLTVL.

This clone was observed a handful of times. The J gene is TRBJ2-1, the V gene TRBV13; no clear D gene. The CDR3 covers 15 residues. The ends were cut back, 0 bases at V and 5 bases at J, with 11 bases in the middle. CDR1 and CDR2 (germline): PRHDT, FYEKMQ (reference sequence). CDR3 sequence reads: CASSLGLSVNNEQFF. The CDR3, as DNA: TGTGCCAGCAGCTTAGGCCTTTCAGTGAACAATGAGCAGTTCTTC.

V gene TRBV24-1 combines with J gene TRBJ2-3, with D possibly being TRBD2 (6 bases). This CDR3 region has 14 residues. The V and J ends lost 5 bases and 2 bases respectively, with 10 bases between them. Germline V gives CDR1 KGHDR, CDR2 SFDVKD. The CDR3 sequence is CATSGGLSTDTQYF. The CDR3 coding sequence is TGTGCCACCAGTGGCGGACTATCCACAGATACGCAGTATTTT.

The V call is TRBV6-6, the J call TRBJ1-5; the match to TRBD1 covers 7 bases. CDR3 size: 13 residues. The V and J ends lost 5 bases and 11 bases, in that order; junction bases with no gene match: 9. The V gene's germline CDR1 is MNHNY and CDR2 SVGAGI (reference sequence). CDR3 residues: CASSLDRVGTQHF. The DNA for the CDR3 is TGTGCCAGCAGTCTCGACAGGGTAGGGACCCAGCATTTT.

The chain carries TRBV30 and TRBJ2-2; 9 positions match TRBD1. The trim removed 3 bases at V and 4 bases at J, leaving 6 bases unmatched. Germline lookup yields CDR1 GTSNPN and CDR2 SVGIG (reference sequence). This CDR3 is 15 amino acids long. CDR3 nucleotide sequence: TGTGCCTGGAGCGAGGACAGGGGCGGCACCGGGGAGCTGTTTTTT. Amino acid sequence: CAWSEDRGGTGELFF.

The chain couples TRBV3-1 (or the pseudogene TRBV3-2) to TRBJ1-1, with 7 bases matching TRBD1. This CDR3 is 14 amino acids long. The V segment lost 3 bases and the J segment 10 bases; nucleotides outside the gene matches: 11. From germline, CDR1 is LGHDT and CDR2 YNNKEL (reference sequence). CDR3: CASSHRGQPRGAFF. CDR3 nucleotide sequence: TGTGCCAGCAGCCATAGGGGACAGCCCCGAGGAGCTTTCTTT.

This clone was detected only once. In DNA form, the CDR3 reads TGTGCCGCCGGACCAGGGAGGTTGGATGGCTACACCTTC. Encoded protein: CAAGPGRLDGYTF. The chain couples TRBV10-3 to TRBJ1-2, with D perhaps matching TRBD1 (5 bases). There are 13 residues in the CDR3. V dropped 11 bases and J dropped 6 bases, with 19 bases sitting between them. The V gene's germline CDR1 is ENHRY and CDR2 SYGVKD.

The CDR3 DNA reads as TGTGCCAGCGGAGGGGAAATCTACGAGCAGTACTTC. Its protein product is CASGGEIYEQYF. J is TRBJ2-7 and V is TRBV6-5, with D possibly TRBD2 on 6 matching bases. V lost 8 bases and J 3 bases, leaving 11 bases between the germline ends. Looked up from germline, CDR1 is MNHEY and CDR2 is SVGAGI. The CDR3 covers 12 residues.

The V and J genes are TRBV15 and TRBJ2-7; 12 nucleotides agree with TRBD2. The CDR3 loop spans 15 amino acids. Looked up from germline, CDR1 is LNHNV and CDR2 is YYDKDF (reference sequence). With V trimmed by 3 bases and J by 7 bases, 7 bases remained unmatched. The CDR3 sequence: CATSSGLAGIREQYF. The CDR3 region has the DNA TGTGCCACCAGCAGCGGACTAGCGGGGATCAGGGAGCAGTACTTC.

The gene calls are TRBV10-3 and TRBJ2-2; 9 nucleotides match TRBD1. CDR3 length equals 16 residues. Germline values: CDR1 ENHRY, CDR2 SYGVKD. V was clipped by 10 bases and J by 3 bases; unmatched bases: 12. As DNA, the CDR3 is TGTGCCACGACCAATCGGGACAGGGATTACACCGGGGAGCTGTTTTTT. As protein: CATTNRDRDYTGELFF.

The rearrangement joins TRBV24-1 to TRBJ2-1, with 15 nucleotides matching TRBD2. CDR3 length: 16 amino acids. J lost 8 bases, V lost 3 bases, and 4 bases had no gene match. Germline loops: CDR1 KGHDR, CDR2 SFDVKD. The CDR3 nucleotides read TGTGCCACCAGTGATGGGACTAGCGGGAGGTTGGATGAGCAGTTCTTC. Protein sequence: CATSDGTSGRLDEQFF.

This clone was recorded only once. This chain uses TRBV9 with TRBJ2-3; 9 positions agree with TRBD2. CDR3 size: 16 residues. The J segment lost 4 bases and the V segment lost 3 bases, leaving 9 bases of the junction unmatched. The V gene's germline CDR1 is SGDLS and CDR2 YYNGEE. In nucleotides, the CDR3 is TGTGCCAGCAGCGCTAGCGGGAAGAGGGGCCCAGATACGCAGTATTTT. Translating it yields CASSASGKRGPDTQYF. Complete variable domain (other parts from reference TRBV9 and TRBJ2-3): DSGVTQTPKHLITATGQRVTLRCSPRSGDLSVYWYQQSLDQGLQFLIQYYNGEERAKGNILERFSAQQFPDLHSELNLSSLELGDSALYFCASSASGKRGPDTQYFGPGTRLTVL.

The V and J genes are TRBV13 and TRBJ2-7, with 10 bases aligning to TRBD1. The CDR3 is made up of 16 amino acids. The J segment lost 0 bases and the V segment lost 5 bases, leaving 7 bases of the junction unmatched. In germline, CDR1 is PRHDT, CDR2 FYEKMQ (reference sequence). The chain's CDR3 is CASSVARTGGSYEQYF. CDR3 coding DNA: TGTGCCAGCAGCGTAGCGCGGACAGGGGGCTCCTACGAGCAGTACTTC.

J is TRBJ2-6 and V is TRBV7-3, with D possibly being TRBD2 (5 bases). The germline V gene encodes CDR1 SGHTA and CDR2 FQGTGA. Trimming shortened V by 2 bases and J by 1 base, and 9 bases separated the two germline ends. This CDR3 comprises 16 residues. DNA for the CDR3: TGTGCCAGCAGCTTAGGACGGACTTCTGGGGCCAACGTCCTGACTTTC. It is translated as CASSLGRTSGANVLTF.

This clone showed up just once. The chain combines TRBV14 with TRBJ1-1; TRBD1 aligns across 8 bases. Germline loops: CDR1 SGHDN, CDR2 FVKESK. V lost 3 bases to trimming and J lost 4 bases; unmatched junction nucleotides: 1. The CDR3 length is 13 residues. CDR3 bases: TGTGCCAGCAGCCAGGACAGGGCCACTGAAGCTTTCTTT. Its protein product is CASSQDRATEAFF.

This clone has a single count. The chain joins TRBV27 to TRBJ2-3, with D tentatively TRBD2 (6 bases). Trimming stripped 1 base from V and 1 base from J, with 9 bases between. The CDR3 contains 15 residues. CDR1 is MNHEY, CDR2 SMNVEV, per germline (reference sequence). The CDR3: CASSLWGGGTDTQYF. In DNA form, the CDR3 reads TGTGCCAGCAGTTTATGGGGCGGGGGCACAGATACGCAGTATTTT.